This is a list of T cell receptor beta chains from one sample in a study of T cells after yellow fever vaccination. TCRdb used MiXCR to reprocess the 5' RACE reads, holding one entry per CDR3 protein. The sample shows 200,000 to 300,000 distinct CDR3 sequences, 6.5% to 7.5% of them seen only once. The specimen was CD4+ T cells sorted from PBMCs, collected on the day of the yellow fever booster vaccination. The receptors originated from a young man who received the YFV17D yellow fever vaccine. Both conserved end residues are part of each CDR3. D genes are given only for firm matches. Expanded clones are given a class, and other clones once, few, many or no size at all.

>few|TRBD1|TRBJ1-3|TRBV5-4
CASSRDRDPSGNTIYF
TGTGCCAGCAGCCGGGACAGGGACCCCTCTGGAAACACCATATATTTT
>few|TRBD2|TRBJ2-5|TRBV14
CASSPDSGTSGSIGETQYF
TGTGCCAGCAGCCCAGACTCCGGGACTAGCGGGAGTATTGGAGAGACCCAGTACTTC
>few|TRBD1|TRBJ2-1|TRBV9
CASSVGGGQSYNEQFF
TGTGCCAGCAGCGTAGGAGGGGGCCAATCCTACAATGAGCAGTTCTTC
>many|TRBD2|TRBJ2-3|TRBV7-2
CASSFRLAGRTDTQYF
TGTGCCAGCAGCTTCCGACTAGCGGGCCGCACAGATACGCAGTATTTT
>many|-|TRBJ2-7|TRBV7-8
CASSSGHSYEQYF
TGTGCCAGCAGCTCGGGACACTCCTACGAGCAGTACTTC
>few|TRBD2|TRBJ2-3|TRBV19
CASSGLAGKSDTQYF
TGTGCCAGTAGCGGACTAGCGGGGAAGTCAGATACGCAGTATTTT
>many|-|TRBJ2-7|TRBV15
CATAPTPHLVDEQYF
TGTGCCACCGCGCCCACCCCACATCTGGTAGACGAGCAGTACTTC
>-|TRBD2|TRBJ2-3|TRBV5-6
CASSSRRSGRAGDTQYF
TGTGCCAGCAGCTCAAGACGTAGCGGGAGGGCCGGGGATACGCAGTATTTT
>few|TRBD2|TRBJ2-7|TRBV6-5
CASSYSGRAEYEQYF
TGTGCCAGCAGTTATAGCGGGAGGGCCGAGTACGAGCAGTACTTC
>-|TRBD1|TRBJ1-3|TRBV3-1
CASSYGQGLLSGNTIYF
TGTGCCAGCAGCTATGGACAGGGCCTGCTCTCTGGAAACACCATATATTTT
>few|-|TRBJ2-2|TRBV5-4
CASSLDRGPNTGELFF
TGTGCCAGCAGCTTGGATCGCGGGCCGAACACCGGGGAGCTGTTTTTT
>many|-|TRBJ2-1|TRBV6-2/TRBV6-3
CASSEGRDPYNEQFF
TGTGCCAGCAGCGAGGGGAGAGATCCTTACAATGAGCAGTTCTTC
>many|TRBD2|TRBJ2-1|TRBV6-2/TRBV6-3
CASTLGHLAGPFNEQFF
TGTGCCAGCACTCTAGGCCACCTAGCGGGACCTTTCAATGAGCAGTTCTTC
>few|-|TRBJ1-5|TRBV11-2
CASSFEFSNQPQHF
TGTGCCAGCAGCTTTGAGTTTAGCAATCAGCCCCAGCATTTT
>few|TRBD1|TRBJ2-7|TRBV5-1
CASSLQIPGTAVYEQYF
TGCGCCAGCAGCTTGCAGATCCCCGGGACAGCGGTCTACGAGCAGTACTTC
>many|TRBD2|TRBJ2-2|TRBV7-8
CASSWGTSGTGELFF
TGTGCCAGCAGCTGGGGGACTAGCGGCACCGGGGAGCTGTTTTTT
>few|-|TRBJ2-7|TRBV7-9
CASSLGGLPGEQYF
TGTGCCAGCAGCTTAGGTGGATTGCCGGGTGAGCAGTACTTC
>few|TRBD2|TRBJ2-3|TRBV11-2
CASSPRLAEDTDTQYF
TGTGCCAGCAGCCCCAGACTAGCGGAAGACACAGATACGCAGTATTTT
>few|TRBD2|TRBJ2-7|TRBV20-1
CSANLGTSGSYEQYF
TGCAGTGCCAACCTCGGGACTAGCGGGAGTTACGAGCAGTACTTC
>-|-|TRBJ1-5|TRBV5-1
CASSPGHGSGPQHF
TGCGCCAGCAGCCCCGGACATGGAAGTGGGCCCCAGCATTTT
>few|-|TRBJ2-5|TRBV20-1
CSARSQTAQRSETQYF
TGCAGTGCTAGATCCCAGACGGCCCAACGGTCGGAGACCCAGTACTTC
>few|TRBD1|TRBJ1-5|TRBV28
CASSLIPGGRQPQHF
TGTGCCAGCAGTTTAATCCCAGGGGGTCGTCAGCCCCAGCATTTT
>many|TRBD2|TRBJ2-3|TRBV20-1
CSARSSLAGGPDTQYF
TGCAGTGCTAGATCTTCACTAGCGGGAGGTCCAGATACGCAGTATTTT
>-|-|TRBJ2-7|TRBV18
CASSNVLARRDSEQYF
TGTGCCAGCTCCAATGTTTTGGCGAGGAGAGATTCCGAGCAGTACTTC
>-|-|TRBJ2-5|TRBV5-6
CASSLVQVETQYF
TGTGCCAGCAGCTTGGTACAGGTGGAGACCCAGTACTTC
>many|-|TRBJ1-4|TRBV9
CASNRDTNEKLFF
TGTGCCAGCAACCGGGACACTAATGAAAAACTGTTTTTT
>-|-|TRBJ1-2|TRBV4-3
CASSQDKGRGSYGYTF
TGCGCCAGCAGCCAAGATAAGGGCAGGGGAAGCTATGGCTACACCTTC
>few|-|TRBJ2-1|TRBV20-1
CSAEQGGSFQYNEQFF
TGCAGTGCCGAGCAGGGCGGGTCCTTCCAATACAATGAGCAGTTCTTC
>-|-|TRBJ1-3|TRBV7-2
CASSLEPWTGNTIYF
TGTGCCAGCAGCTTAGAACCCTGGACTGGAAACACCATATATTTT
>few|-|TRBJ1-1|TRBV20-1
CSARVTAKTEAFF
TGCAGTGCTAGAGTGACTGCAAAGACTGAAGCTTTCTTT
>-|-|TRBJ2-7|TRBV7-2
CASSLVGQGTREQYF
TGTGCCAGCAGCTTAGTGGGACAAGGGACGAGAGAGCAGTACTTC
>many|TRBD2|TRBJ2-7|TRBV7-2
CASSLSLPGLGPYEQYF
TGTGCCAGCAGCCTATCACTACCGGGACTAGGCCCCTACGAGCAGTACTTC
>few|-|TRBJ1-5|TRBV12-3/TRBV12-4
CASSFIGTAQGPQHF
TGTGCCAGCAGTTTTATCGGTACCGCGCAGGGGCCCCAGCATTTT
>-|-|TRBJ1-1|TRBV4-3
CASSQGGVTEAFF
TGCGCCAGCAGCCAAGGAGGGGTGACTGAAGCTTTCTTT
>few|TRBD2|TRBJ2-1|TRBV20-1
CSARVASGVSSYNEQFF
TGCAGTGCTAGAGTTGCTAGCGGGGTAAGCTCCTACAATGAGCAGTTCTTC
>few|-|TRBJ2-7|TRBV5-4
CASSLGSGGLTYEQYF
TGTGCCAGCAGCTTGGGTTCCGGCGGGCTTACCTACGAGCAGTACTTC
>many|TRBD2|TRBJ2-3|TRBV7-2
CASSMLAGVYTDTQYF
TGTGCCAGCAGCATGCTAGCGGGAGTATATACAGATACGCAGTATTTT
>few|TRBD2|TRBJ2-2|TRBV7-2
CASSSGTSGVTGELFF
TGTGCCAGCAGCTCCGGGACTAGCGGGGTCACCGGGGAGCTGTTTTTT
>many|TRBD1|TRBJ2-1|TRBV4-3
CASSRGQGLVNEQFF
TGCGCCAGCAGCCGAGGACAGGGTTTAGTCAATGAGCAGTTCTTC
>-|-|TRBJ2-1|TRBV10-3
CATPARAYNEQFF
TGTGCCACCCCAGCCAGGGCCTACAATGAGCAGTTCTTC
>many|TRBD1|TRBJ2-5|TRBV29-1
CSADTGDVQETQYF
TGCAGCGCCGATACAGGGGATGTCCAAGAGACCCAGTACTTC
>many|TRBD1|TRBJ2-7|TRBV28
CASSTPGQGFYEQYF
TGTGCCAGCAGTACTCCGGGACAGGGATTCTACGAGCAGTACTTC
>many|TRBD2|TRBJ2-2|TRBV20-1
CSARDGSGREGELFF
TGCAGTGCTAGAGATGGCTCCGGGAGGGAGGGGGAGCTGTTTTTT
>-|-|TRBJ1-2|TRBV7-8
CASSLDGSVYGYTF
TGTGCCAGCAGCTTAGATGGTTCGGTCTATGGCTACACCTTC
>-|TRBD2|TRBJ2-1|TRBV20-1
CSARDAATSGRARERNEQFF
TGCAGTGCTAGAGATGCCGCGACTAGCGGGAGAGCCCGGGAGAGGAATGAGCAGTTCTTC
>-|-|TRBJ2-3|TRBV7-2
CASSLDPERTQYF
TGTGCCAGCAGCTTAGATCCAGAACGTACGCAGTATTTT
>many|TRBD2|TRBJ2-2|TRBV5-1
CASSLVLAGGELFF
TGCGCCAGCAGCTTGGTGCTAGCGGGCGGAGAGCTGTTTTTT
>many|TRBD2|TRBJ2-2|TRBV18
CASSPSIAGLNTGELFF
TGTGCCAGCTCACCATCTATAGCGGGACTGAACACCGGGGAGCTGTTTTTT
>-|-|TRBJ2-6|TRBV20-1
CSARSYSGANVLTF
TGCAGTGCTAGATCGTACTCTGGGGCCAACGTCCTGACTTTC
>-|-|TRBJ2-4|TRBV7-2
CASSLGATYQNIQYF
TGTGCCAGCAGCTTAGGTGCGACATACCAAAACATTCAGTACTTC
>many|-|TRBJ2-3|TRBV5-5
CASSLAGASTDTQYF
TGTGCCAGCAGCTTGGCGGGGGCCAGCACAGATACGCAGTATTTT
>many|-|TRBJ2-1|TRBV20-1
CSAQASGTGYEQFF
TGCAGTGCTCAAGCTTCGGGGACCGGGTATGAGCAGTTCTTC
>many|-|TRBJ2-2|TRBV20-1
CSARPSVANTGELFF
TGCAGTGCTAGACCCAGCGTCGCGAACACCGGGGAGCTGTTTTTT
>many|-|TRBJ2-7|TRBV27
CASRRKGTAYEQYF
TGTGCCAGCAGACGTAAGGGGACGGCCTACGAGCAGTACTTC
>many|TRBD2|TRBJ2-7|TRBV7-2
CASSFRSGDSYEQYF
TGTGCCAGCAGCTTCCGTAGCGGGGACTCCTACGAGCAGTACTTC